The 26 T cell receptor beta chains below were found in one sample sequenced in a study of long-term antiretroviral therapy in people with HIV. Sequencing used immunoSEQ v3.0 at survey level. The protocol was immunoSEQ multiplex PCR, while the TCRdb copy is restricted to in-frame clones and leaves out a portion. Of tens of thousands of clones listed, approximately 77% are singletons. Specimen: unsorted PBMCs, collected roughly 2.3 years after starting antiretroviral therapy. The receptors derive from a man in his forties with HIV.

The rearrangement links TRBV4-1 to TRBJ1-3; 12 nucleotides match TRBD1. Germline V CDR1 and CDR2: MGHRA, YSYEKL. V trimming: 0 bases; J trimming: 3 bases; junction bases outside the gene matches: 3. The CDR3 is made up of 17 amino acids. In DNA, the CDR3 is TGCGCCAGCAGCCAAGAGGGACAGGGGGCGTTTGGAAACACCATATATTTT. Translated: CASSQEGQGAFGNTIYF.

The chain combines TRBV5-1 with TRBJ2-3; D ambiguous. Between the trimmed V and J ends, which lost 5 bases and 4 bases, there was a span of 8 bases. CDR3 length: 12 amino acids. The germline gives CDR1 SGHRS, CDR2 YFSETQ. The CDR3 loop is CASSDSSDTQYF. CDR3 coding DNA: TGCGCCAGCAGTGATTCTTCAGATACGCAGTATTTT.

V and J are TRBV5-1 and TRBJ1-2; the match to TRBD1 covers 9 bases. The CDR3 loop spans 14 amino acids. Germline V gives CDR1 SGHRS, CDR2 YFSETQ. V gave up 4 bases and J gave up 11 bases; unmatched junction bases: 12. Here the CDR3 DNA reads TGCGCCAGCAGCGTGGACAGGGGATCGTTTGGGTACACCTTC. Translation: CASSVDRGSFGYTF.

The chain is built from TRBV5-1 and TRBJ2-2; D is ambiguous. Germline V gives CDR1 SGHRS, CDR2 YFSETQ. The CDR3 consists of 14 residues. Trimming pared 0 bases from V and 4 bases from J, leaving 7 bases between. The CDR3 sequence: CASSLGLSTGELFF. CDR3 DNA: TGCGCCAGCAGCTTGGGACTGTCCACCGGGGAGCTGTTTTTT.

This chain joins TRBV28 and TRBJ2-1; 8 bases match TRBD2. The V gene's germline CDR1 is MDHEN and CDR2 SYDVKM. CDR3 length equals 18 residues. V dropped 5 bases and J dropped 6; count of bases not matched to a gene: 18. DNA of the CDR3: TGTGCCAGCAGTCTGGGGGCGGGGGGCCTTTTACAGGGCAATGAGCAGTTCTTC. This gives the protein CASSLGAGGLLQGNEQFF. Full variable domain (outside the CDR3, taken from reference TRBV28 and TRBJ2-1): DVKVTQSSRYLVKRTGEKVFLECVQDMDHENMFWYRQDPGLGLRLIYFSYDVKMKEKGDIPEGYSVSREKKERFSLILESASTNQTSMYLCASSLGAGGLLQGNEQFFGPGTRLTVL.

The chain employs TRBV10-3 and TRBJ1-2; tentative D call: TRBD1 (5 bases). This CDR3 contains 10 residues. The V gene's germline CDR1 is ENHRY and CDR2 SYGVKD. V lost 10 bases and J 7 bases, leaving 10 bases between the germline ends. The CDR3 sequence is CATQQGGYTF. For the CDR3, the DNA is TGTGCCACCCAGCAGGGTGGCTACACCTTC.

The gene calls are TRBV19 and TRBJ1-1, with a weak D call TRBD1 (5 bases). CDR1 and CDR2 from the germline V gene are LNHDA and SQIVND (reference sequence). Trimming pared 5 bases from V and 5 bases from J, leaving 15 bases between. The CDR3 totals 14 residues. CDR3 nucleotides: TGTGCCAGTAGTTTCGACAGTGTCAATACTGAAGCTTTCTTT. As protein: CASSFDSVNTEAFF.

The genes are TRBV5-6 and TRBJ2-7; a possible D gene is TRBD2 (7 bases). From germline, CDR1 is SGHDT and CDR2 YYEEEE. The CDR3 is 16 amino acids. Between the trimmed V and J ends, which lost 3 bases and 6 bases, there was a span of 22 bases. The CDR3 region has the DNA TGTGCCAGCAGCTCCCAGGGGCCCGCGGGGGCTGGCGAGCAGTACTTC. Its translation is CASSSQGPAGAGEQYF.

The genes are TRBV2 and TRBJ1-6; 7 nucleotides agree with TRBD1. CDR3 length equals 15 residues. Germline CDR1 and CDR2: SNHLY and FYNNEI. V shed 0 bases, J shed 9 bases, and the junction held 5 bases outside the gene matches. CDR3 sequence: CASSEALRTGSPLHF. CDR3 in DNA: TGTGCCAGCAGTGAAGCGCTCCGGACAGGTTCACCCCTCCACTTT.

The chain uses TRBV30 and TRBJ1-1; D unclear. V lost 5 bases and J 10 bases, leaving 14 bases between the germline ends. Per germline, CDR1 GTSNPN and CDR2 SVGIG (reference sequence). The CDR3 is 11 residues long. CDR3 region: CAWGPSEIAFF. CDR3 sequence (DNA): TGTGCCTGGGGCCCATCTGAGATAGCTTTCTTT.

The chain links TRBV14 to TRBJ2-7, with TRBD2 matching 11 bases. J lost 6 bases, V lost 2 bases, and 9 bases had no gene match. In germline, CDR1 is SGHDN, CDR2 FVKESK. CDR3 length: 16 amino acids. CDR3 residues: CASSQLGTSGFLEQYF. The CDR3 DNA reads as TGTGCCAGCAGCCAACTTGGGACTAGCGGCTTTCTCGAGCAGTACTTC.

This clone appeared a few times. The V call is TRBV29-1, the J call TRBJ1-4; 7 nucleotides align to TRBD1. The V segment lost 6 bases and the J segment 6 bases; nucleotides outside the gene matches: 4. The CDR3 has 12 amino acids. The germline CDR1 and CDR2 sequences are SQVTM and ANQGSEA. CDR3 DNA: TGCAGCGTCAGGGGGTACGATGAAAAACTGTTTTTT. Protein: CSVRGYDEKLFF.

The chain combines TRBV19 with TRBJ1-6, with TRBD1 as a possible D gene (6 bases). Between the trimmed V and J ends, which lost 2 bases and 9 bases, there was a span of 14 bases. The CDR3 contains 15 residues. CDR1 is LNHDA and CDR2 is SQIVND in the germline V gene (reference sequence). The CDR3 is CASSISATGASPLHF. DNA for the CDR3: TGTGCCAGTAGTATATCCGCCACGGGGGCTTCACCCCTCCACTTT.

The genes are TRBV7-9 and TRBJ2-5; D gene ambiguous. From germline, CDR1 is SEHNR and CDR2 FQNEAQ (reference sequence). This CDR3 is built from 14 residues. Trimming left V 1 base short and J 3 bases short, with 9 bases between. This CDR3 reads CASSLVGSKETQYF. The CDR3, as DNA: TGTGCCAGCAGCTTAGTCGGCAGCAAAGAGACCCAGTACTTC.

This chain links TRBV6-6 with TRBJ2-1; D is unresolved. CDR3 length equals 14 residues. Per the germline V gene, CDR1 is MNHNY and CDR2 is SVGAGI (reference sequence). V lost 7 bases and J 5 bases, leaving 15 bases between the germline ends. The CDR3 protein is CASMLEPADNEQFF. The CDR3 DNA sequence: TGTGCCAGCATGTTGGAGCCCGCCGACAATGAGCAGTTCTTC.

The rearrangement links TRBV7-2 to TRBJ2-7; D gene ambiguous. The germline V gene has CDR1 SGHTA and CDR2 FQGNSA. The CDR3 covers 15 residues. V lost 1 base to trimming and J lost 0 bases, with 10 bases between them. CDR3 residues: CASSLGGPTSYEQYF. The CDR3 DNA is TGTGCCAGCAGCTTAGGTGGCCCTACCTCCTACGAGCAGTACTTC.

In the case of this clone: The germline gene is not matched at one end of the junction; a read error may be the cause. The CDR3 nucleotides are TGTGCTAGTGGTTTGGAGGGGAACTCTGAAGCTTTCTTT. Translation: CASGLEGNSEAFF. The chain recombines TRBV12-5 with TRBJ1-1; the D gene is possibly TRBD1 (5 bases). CDR1 is LGHNT and CDR2 is FRNRAP in the germline V gene. The CDR3 covers 13 residues.

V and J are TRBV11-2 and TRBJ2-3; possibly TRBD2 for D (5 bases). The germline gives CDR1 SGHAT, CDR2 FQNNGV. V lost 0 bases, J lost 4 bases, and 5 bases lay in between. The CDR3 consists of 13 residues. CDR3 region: CASSLERADTQYF. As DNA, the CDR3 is TGTGCCAGCAGCTTAGAGCGGGCAGATACGCAGTATTTT.

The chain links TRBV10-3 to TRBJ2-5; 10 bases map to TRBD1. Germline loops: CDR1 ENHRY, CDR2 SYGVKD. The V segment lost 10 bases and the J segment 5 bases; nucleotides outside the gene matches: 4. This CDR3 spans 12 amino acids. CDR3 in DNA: TGTGCCACCATGGGACAGGGGGAGACCCAGTACTTC. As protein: CATMGQGETQYF.

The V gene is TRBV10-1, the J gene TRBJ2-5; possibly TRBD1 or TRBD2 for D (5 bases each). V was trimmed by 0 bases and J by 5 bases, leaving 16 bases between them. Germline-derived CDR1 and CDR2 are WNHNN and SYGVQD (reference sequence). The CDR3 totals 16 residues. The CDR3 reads CASSESRGRGRETQYF. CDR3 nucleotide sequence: TGCGCCAGCAGTGAGTCGAGGGGAAGGGGACGGGAGACCCAGTACTTC.

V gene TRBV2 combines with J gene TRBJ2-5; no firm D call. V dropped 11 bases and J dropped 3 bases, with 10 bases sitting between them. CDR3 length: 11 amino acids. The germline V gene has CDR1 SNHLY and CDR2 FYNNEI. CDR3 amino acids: CAVWVKETQYF. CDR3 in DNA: TGTGCCGTATGGGTAAAAGAGACCCAGTACTTC.

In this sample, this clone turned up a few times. This CDR3 is CASSPSRFTDTQYF. The CDR3 bases are TGTGCCAGCAGCCCCAGTAGGTTCACAGATACGCAGTATTTT. V gene TRBV7-2 combines with J gene TRBJ2-3, with D uncertain. The CDR3 totals 14 residues. V shed 5 bases and J shed 2 bases, with 11 bases lying between them. CDR1 and CDR2 (germline): SGHTA, FQGNSA.

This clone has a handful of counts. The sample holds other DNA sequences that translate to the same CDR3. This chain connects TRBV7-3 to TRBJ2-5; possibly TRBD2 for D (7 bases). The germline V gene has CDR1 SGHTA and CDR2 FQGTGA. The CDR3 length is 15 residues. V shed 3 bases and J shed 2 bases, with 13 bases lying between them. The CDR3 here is CASSLGGGPQETQYF. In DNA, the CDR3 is TGTGCCAGCAGCTTGGGAGGGGGGCCTCAAGAGACCCAGTACTTC.

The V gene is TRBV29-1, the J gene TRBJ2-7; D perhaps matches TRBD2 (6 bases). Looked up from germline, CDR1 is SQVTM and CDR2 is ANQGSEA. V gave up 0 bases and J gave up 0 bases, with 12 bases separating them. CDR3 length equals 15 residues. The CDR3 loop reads CSVEDELAGSYEQYF. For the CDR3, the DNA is TGCAGCGTTGAAGATGAACTAGCCGGCTCCTACGAGCAGTACTTC.

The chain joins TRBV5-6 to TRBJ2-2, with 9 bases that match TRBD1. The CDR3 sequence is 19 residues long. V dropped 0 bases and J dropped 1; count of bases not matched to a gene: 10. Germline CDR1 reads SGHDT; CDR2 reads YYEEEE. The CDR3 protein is CASSLGPDWDRENTGELFF. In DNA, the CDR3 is TGTGCCAGCAGCTTGGGGCCCGACTGGGACAGGGAGAACACCGGGGAGCTGTTTTTT.

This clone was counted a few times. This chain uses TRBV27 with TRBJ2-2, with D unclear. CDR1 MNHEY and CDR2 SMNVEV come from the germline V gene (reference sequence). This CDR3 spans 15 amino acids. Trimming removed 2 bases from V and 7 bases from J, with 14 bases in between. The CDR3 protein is CASSLGLPIGGELFF. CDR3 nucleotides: TGTGCCAGCAGTTTAGGGCTACCAATTGGCGGGGAGCTGTTTTTT.